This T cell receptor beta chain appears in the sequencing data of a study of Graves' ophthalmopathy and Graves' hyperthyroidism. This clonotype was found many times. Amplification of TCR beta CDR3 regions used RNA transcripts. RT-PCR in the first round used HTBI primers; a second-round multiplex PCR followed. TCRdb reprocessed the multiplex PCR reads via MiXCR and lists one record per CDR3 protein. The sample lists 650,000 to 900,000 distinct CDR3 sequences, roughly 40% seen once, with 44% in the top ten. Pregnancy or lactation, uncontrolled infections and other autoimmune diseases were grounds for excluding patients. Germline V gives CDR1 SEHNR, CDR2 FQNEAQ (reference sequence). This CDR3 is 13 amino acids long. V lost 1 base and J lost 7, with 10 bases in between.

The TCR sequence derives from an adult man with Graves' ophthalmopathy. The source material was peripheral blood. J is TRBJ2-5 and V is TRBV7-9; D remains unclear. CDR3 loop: CASSLDFLGTQYF. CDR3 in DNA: TGTGCCAGCAGCTTAGACTTCCTTGGGACCCAGTACTTC.